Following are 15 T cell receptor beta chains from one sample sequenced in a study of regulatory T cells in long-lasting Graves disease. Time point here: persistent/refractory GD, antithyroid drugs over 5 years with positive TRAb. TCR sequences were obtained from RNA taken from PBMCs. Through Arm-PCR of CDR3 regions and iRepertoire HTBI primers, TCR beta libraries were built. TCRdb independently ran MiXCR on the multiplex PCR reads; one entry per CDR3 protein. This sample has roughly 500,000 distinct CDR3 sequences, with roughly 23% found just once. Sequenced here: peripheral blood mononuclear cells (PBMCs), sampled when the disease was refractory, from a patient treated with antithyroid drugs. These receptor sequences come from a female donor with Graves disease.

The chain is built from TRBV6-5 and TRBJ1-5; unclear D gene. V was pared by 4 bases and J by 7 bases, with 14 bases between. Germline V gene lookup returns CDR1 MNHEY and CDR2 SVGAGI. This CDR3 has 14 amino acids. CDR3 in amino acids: CASSSSNGRQPQHF. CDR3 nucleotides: TGTGCCAGCAGTTCATCCAACGGGAGGCAGCCCCAGCATTTT.

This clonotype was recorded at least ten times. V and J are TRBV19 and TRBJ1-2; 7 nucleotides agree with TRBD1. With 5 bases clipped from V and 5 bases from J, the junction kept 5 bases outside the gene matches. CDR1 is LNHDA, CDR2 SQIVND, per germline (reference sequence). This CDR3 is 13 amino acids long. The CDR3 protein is CASSPTGYYGYTF. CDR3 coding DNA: TGTGCCAGTAGTCCGACAGGGTATTATGGCTACACCTTC. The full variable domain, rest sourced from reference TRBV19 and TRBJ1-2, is DGGITQSPKYLFRKEGQNVTLSCEQNLNHDAMYWYRQDPGQGLRLIYYSQIVNDFQKGDIAEGYSVSREKKESFPLTVTSAQKNPTAFYLCASSPTGYYGYTFGSGTRLTVV.

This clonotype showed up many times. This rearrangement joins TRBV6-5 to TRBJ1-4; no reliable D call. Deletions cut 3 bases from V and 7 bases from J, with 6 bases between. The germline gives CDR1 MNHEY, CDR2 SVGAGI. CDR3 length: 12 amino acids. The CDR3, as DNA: TGTGCCAGCAGTTATTTATCTGAAAAACTGTTTTTT. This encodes CASSYLSEKLFF.

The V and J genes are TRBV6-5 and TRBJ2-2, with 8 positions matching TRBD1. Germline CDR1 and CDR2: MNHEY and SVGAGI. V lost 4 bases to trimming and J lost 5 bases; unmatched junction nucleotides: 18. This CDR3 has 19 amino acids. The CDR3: CASSFRQGRPTRYTGELFF. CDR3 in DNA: TGTGCCAGCAGTTTCCGACAGGGGCGCCCTACAAGATATACCGGGGAGCTGTTTTTT.

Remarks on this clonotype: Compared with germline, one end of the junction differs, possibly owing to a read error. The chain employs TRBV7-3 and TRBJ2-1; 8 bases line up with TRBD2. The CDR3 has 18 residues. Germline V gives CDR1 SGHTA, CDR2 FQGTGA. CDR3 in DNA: TGTGCCAGCAGCTTGTCCCTGATAGGGACTAGGGGACACAATGGGCAGTTCTTC. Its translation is CASSLSLIGTRGHNGQFF.

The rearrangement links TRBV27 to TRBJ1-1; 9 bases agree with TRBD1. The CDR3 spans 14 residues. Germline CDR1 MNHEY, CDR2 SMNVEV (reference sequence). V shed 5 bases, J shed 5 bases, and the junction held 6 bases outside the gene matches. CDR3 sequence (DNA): TGTGCCAGCAGTGCTCGACAGGGGGGAACTGAAGCTTTCTTT. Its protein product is CASSARQGGTEAFF.

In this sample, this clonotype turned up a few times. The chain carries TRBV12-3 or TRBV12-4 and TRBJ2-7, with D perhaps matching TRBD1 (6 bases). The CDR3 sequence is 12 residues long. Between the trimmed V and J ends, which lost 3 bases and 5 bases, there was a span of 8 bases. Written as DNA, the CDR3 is TGTGCCAGCAGTTTCTCAGGGGACGAGCAGTACTTC. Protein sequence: CASSFSGDEQYF.

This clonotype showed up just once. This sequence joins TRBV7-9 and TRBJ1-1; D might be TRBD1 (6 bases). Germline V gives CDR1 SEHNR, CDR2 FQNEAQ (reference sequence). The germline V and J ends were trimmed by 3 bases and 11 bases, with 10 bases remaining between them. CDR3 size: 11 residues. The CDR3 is CASSFSQGAFF. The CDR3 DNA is TGTGCCAGCAGCTTTTCCCAGGGGGCTTTCTTT.

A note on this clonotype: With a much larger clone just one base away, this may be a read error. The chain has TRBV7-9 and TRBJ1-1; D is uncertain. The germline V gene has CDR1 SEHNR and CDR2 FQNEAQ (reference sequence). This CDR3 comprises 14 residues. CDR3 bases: TGTGCCAACAGCTTAGTCGGGTCAGAAGGTGAAGCTTTCTTT. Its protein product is CANSLVGSEGEAFF.

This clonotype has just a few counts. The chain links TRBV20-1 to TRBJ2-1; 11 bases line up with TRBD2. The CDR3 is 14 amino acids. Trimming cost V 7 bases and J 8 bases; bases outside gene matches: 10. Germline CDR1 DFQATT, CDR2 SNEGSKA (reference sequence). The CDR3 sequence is CSVVAGGLLDEQFF. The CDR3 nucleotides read TGCAGTGTTGTAGCGGGGGGGCTTTTGGATGAGCAGTTCTTC.

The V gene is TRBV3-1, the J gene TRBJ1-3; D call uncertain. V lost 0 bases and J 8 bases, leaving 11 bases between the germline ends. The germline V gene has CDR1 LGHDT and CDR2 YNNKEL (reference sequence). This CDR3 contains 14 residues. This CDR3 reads CASSQDARSDTIYF. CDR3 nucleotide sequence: TGTGCCAGCAGCCAAGATGCCAGGAGTGACACCATATATTTT. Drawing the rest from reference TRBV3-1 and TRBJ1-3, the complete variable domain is DTAVSQTPKYLVTQMGNDKSIKCEQNLGHDTMYWYKQDSKKFLKIMFSYNNKELIINETVPNRFSPKSPDKAHLNLHINSLELGDSAVYFCASSQDARSDTIYFGEGSWLTVV.

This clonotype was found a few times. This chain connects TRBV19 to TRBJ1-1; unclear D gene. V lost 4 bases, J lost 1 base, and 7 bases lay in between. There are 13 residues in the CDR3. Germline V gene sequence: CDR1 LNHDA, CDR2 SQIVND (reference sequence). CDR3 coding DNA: TGTGCCAGTAGTAATCAGGCGAACACTGAAGCTTTCTTT. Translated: CASSNQANTEAFF.

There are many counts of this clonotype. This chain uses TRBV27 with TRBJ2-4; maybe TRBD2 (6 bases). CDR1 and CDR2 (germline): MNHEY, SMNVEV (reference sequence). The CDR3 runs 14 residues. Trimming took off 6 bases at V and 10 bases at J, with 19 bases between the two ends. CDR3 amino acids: CASSSPGTLTIQYF. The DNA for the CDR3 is TGTGCCAGCAGCTCCCCCGGGACTTTGACGATTCAGTACTTC.

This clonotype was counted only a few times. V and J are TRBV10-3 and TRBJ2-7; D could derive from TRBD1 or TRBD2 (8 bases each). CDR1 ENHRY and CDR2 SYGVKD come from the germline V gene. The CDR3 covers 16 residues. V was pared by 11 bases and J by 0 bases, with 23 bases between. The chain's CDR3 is CASRQGATSGSYEQYF. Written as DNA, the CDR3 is TGTGCCTCGCGGCAGGGGGCAACTAGCGGCTCCTACGAGCAGTACTTC.

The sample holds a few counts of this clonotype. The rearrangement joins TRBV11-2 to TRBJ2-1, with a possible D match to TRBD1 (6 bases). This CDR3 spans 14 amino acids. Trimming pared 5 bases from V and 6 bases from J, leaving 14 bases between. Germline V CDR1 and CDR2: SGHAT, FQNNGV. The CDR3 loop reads CASSPIRDINEQFF. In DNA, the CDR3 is TGTGCCAGCAGCCCGATTAGGGACATCAATGAGCAGTTCTTC.